Following are 11 T cell receptor beta chains from one sample sequenced in a study of beta chain features in type 1 diabetes. The entirety of the isolated RNA underwent reverse transcription, so expressed TCRB transcripts were sequenced. The data were produced by immunoSEQ multiplex PCR, yet TCRdb's version contains in-frame clones alone and is incomplete. In the table there are some 640,000 clones, about 14% of which are singletons. Study-level results: All four CD4+ subsets of Type 1 diabetes patients contained TCRB CDR3s that were moderately but significantly shorter.

These receptors have no identified antigens. What was sequenced was naive CD4+ T cells from blood. All receptors derive from a man between 18 and 35 years old with type 1 diabetes.

The chain recombines TRBV20-1 with TRBJ2-7; D unclear. The CDR3 is made up of 11 amino acids. Between the trimmed V and J ends, which lost 0 bases and 12 bases, there was a span of 12 bases. The germline gives CDR1 DFQATT, CDR2 SNEGSKA (reference sequence). The CDR3 DNA reads TGCAGTGCTAGAGATTTGGACGTCCCGTACTTC. Amino acids: CSARDLDVPYF.

V usage is TRBV30 and J usage is TRBJ2-7, with TRBD2 matching 13 bases. The J segment lost 3 bases and the V segment lost 3 bases, leaving 14 bases of the junction unmatched. In germline, CDR1 is GTSNPN, CDR2 SVGIG (reference sequence). The CDR3 loop spans 18 amino acids. CDR3 residues: CAWRQSRTSGRGSYEQYF. CDR3 nucleotide sequence: TGTGCCTGGAGGCAAAGCCGGACTAGCGGGAGAGGGAGCTACGAGCAGTACTTC.

The gene calls are TRBV7-3 and TRBJ2-3, with D perhaps matching TRBD1 (5 bases). Germline-derived CDR1 and CDR2 are SGHTA and FQGTGA. There are 14 residues in the CDR3. The V end lost 3 bases, the J end lost 6 bases, and 13 bases lay between the germline ends. DNA of the CDR3: TGTGCCAGCAGCTTTAGGGGTCGCAGGGATACGCAGTATTTT. Residues: CASSFRGRRDTQYF.

This clone was seen more than once but under ten times. This chain connects TRBV19 to TRBJ2-3; D not resolved. The length of the CDR3 is 13 residues. The germline V and J ends were trimmed by 6 bases and 0 bases, with 7 bases remaining between them. CDR1 LNHDA and CDR2 SQIVND come from the germline V gene (reference sequence). This CDR3 reads CASRTASTDTQYF. For the CDR3, the DNA is TGTGCCAGTAGGACTGCTAGCACAGATACGCAGTATTTT.

This clone was recorded a few times. This rearrangement joins TRBV4-3 to TRBJ2-1, with 8 bases that match TRBD1. V shed 6 bases and J 6 bases; nucleotides not matched to a gene: 10. The CDR3 sequence is 15 residues long. Germline V lookup: CDR1 LGHNA, CDR2 YSLEER. The CDR3 region has the DNA TGCGCCAGCAGTCCTGACAGGGGCCCTTTCAATGAGCAGTTCTTC. Amino acids: CASSPDRGPFNEQFF.

This clone was picked up a small number of times. V and J are TRBV13 and TRBJ2-2, with D maybe TRBD1 (5 bases). Germline loops: CDR1 PRHDT, CDR2 FYEKMQ (reference sequence). The V and J ends lost 3 bases and 0 bases respectively, with 8 bases between them. The length of the CDR3 is 15 residues. The CDR3: CASSLGRANTGELFF. The DNA of the CDR3 is TGTGCCAGCAGCTTGGGCAGGGCGAACACCGGGGAGCTGTTTTTT.

This clone was counted a few times. V and J are TRBV7-9 and TRBJ2-5; possibly TRBD1 for D (6 bases). Germline V gives CDR1 SEHNR, CDR2 FQNEAQ (reference sequence). V was trimmed by 5 bases and J by 4 bases, leaving 11 bases between them. The CDR3 contains 13 residues. The CDR3 here is CASSATGPETQYF. CDR3 nucleotides: TGTGCCAGCAGCGCGACAGGACCAGAGACCCAGTACTTC.

V and J are TRBV6-6 and TRBJ2-7; 7 positions agree with TRBD2. This CDR3 contains 14 residues. Germline loops: CDR1 MNHNY, CDR2 SVGAGI (reference sequence). V shed 9 bases and J 3 bases; nucleotides not matched to a gene: 11. The CDR3 spells CARETSSGFYEQYF. As DNA, the CDR3 is TGTGCCAGGGAGACTAGCAGCGGATTCTACGAGCAGTACTTC.

The sample holds a few counts of this clone. This chain joins TRBV9 and TRBJ2-1; D might be TRBD1 (5 bases). CDR1 and CDR2 (germline): SGDLS, YYNGEE. The CDR3 length is 12 residues. Between the trimmed V and J ends, which lost 7 bases and 5 bases, there was a span of 10 bases. DNA for the CDR3: TGTGCCAGCGGGGCATCGGACAATGAGCAGTTCTTC. Translated, it gives CASGASDNEQFF.

This clone was observed a handful of times. V is TRBV18 and J is TRBJ1-5; 12 bases map to TRBD1. V gave up 6 bases and J gave up 6 bases; unmatched junction bases: 6. The CDR3 has 15 amino acids. The germline V gene encodes CDR1 KGHSH and CDR2 LQKENI. CDR3 in amino acids: CASSPGTGGSQPQHF. The CDR3 coding sequence is TGTGCCAGCTCCCCCGGGACAGGGGGCAGTCAGCCCCAGCATTTT. Based on the CDR3 plus reference TRBV18 and TRBJ1-5, the full variable domain is NAGVMQNPRHLVRRRGQEARLRCSPMKGHSHVYWYRQLPEEGLKFMVYLQKENIIDESGMPKERFSAEFPKEGPSILRIQQVVRGDSAAYFCASSPGTGGSQPQHFGDGTRLSIL.

The rearrangement joins TRBV28 to TRBJ2-1; D is undetermined. V was trimmed by 7 bases and J by 7 bases, leaving 20 bases between them. The CDR3 length is 15 residues. Germline V CDR1 and CDR2: MDHEN, SYDVKM. Written as DNA, the CDR3 is TGTGCCAGCACCGCCACGTCGGCCCCTTCGAATGAGCAGTTCTTC. Amino acids: CASTATSAPSNEQFF.